This passage covers 7 T cell receptor beta chains from one sample sequenced in a study of blood T cell repertoires in COVID-19. Measured with immunoSEQ multiplex PCR; TCRdb has only the in-frame clones, and not every one. The sample shows some 120,000 clones, around 88% of them seen only once. Source material: peripheral blood. The receptors derive from a woman aged 45-65 years with active or convalescent COVID-19.

The gene calls are TRBV19 and TRBJ2-1; TRBD2 agrees at 8 bases. The ends lost 3 bases at V and 7 bases at J; junction bases unmatched: 8. The CDR3 sequence is 15 residues long. The germline CDR1 and CDR2 sequences are LNHDA and SQIVND (reference sequence). CDR3 protein: CASSMYSGSGNEQFF. The CDR3 DNA reads as TGTGCCAGTAGTATGTACAGCGGGAGTGGTAATGAGCAGTTCTTC.

V gene TRBV27 combines with J gene TRBJ2-1; TRBD2 aligns across 14 bases. V shed 4 bases, J shed 10 bases, and the junction held 6 bases outside the gene matches. Germline lookup yields CDR1 MNHEY and CDR2 SMNVEV (reference sequence). This CDR3 has 15 residues. Written as DNA, the CDR3 is TGTGCCAGCAGTTCGGGACTAGCGGGAGTGTCCGAGCAGTTCTTC. Its protein is CASSSGLAGVSEQFF.

The gene calls are TRBV3-1 (or the pseudogene TRBV3-2) and TRBJ1-1; no reliable D call. The CDR3 runs 14 residues. Germline lookup yields CDR1 LGHDT and CDR2 YNNKEL (reference sequence). The V gene lost 4 bases and the J gene lost 1 base, with 10 bases spanning the gap. As DNA, the CDR3 is TGTGCCAGCAGCCCCCGGGTCTGGAACACTGAAGCTTTCTTT. Translated: CASSPRVWNTEAFF.

This clone has more than one count but fewer than ten. This sequence joins TRBV3-1 (or the pseudogene TRBV3-2) and TRBJ1-5; TRBD1 agrees at 7 bases. CDR1 and CDR2 from the germline V gene are LGHDT and YNNKEL (reference sequence). This CDR3 region has 13 residues. The V gene end was trimmed by 5 bases and the J gene end by 4 bases; junction bases not matched to a gene: 2. CDR3 protein: CASSETGNQPQHF. The CDR3 DNA follows: TGTGCCAGCAGCGAGACAGGGAATCAGCCCCAGCATTTT.

CDR3 in DNA: TGTGCCAGCGGTACTCATAGGGGACAACAGGGGGCGCGGTCTGGGGCCAACGTCCTGACTTTC. Translation gives CASGTHRGQQGARSGANVLTF. This chain joins TRBV19 and TRBJ2-6; the match to TRBD1 covers 9 bases. CDR1 is LNHDA, CDR2 SQIVND, per germline (reference sequence). The ends lost 9 bases at V and 1 base at J; junction bases unmatched: 22. CDR3 length equals 21 residues.

CDR3 DNA: TGTGCCAGCAGTCAGGCGGGACAGGGTATAAACACCATATATTTT. It encodes CASSQAGQGINTIYF. The chain employs TRBV6-5 and TRBJ1-3, with 9 bases fitting TRBD1. The germline gives CDR1 MNHEY, CDR2 SVGAGI. The CDR3 consists of 15 residues. V gave up 5 bases and J gave up 6 bases; unmatched junction bases: 8.

CDR3 protein: CASSISGAVNEKLFF. The DNA of the CDR3 is TGTGCCAGTAGTATTTCAGGGGCAGTTAATGAAAAACTGTTTTTT. This chain links TRBV19 with TRBJ1-4; maybe TRBD1 (6 bases). Germline V CDR1 and CDR2: LNHDA, SQIVND (reference sequence). The V end lost 3 bases, the J end lost 4 bases, and 12 bases lay between the germline ends. The CDR3 contains 15 residues.